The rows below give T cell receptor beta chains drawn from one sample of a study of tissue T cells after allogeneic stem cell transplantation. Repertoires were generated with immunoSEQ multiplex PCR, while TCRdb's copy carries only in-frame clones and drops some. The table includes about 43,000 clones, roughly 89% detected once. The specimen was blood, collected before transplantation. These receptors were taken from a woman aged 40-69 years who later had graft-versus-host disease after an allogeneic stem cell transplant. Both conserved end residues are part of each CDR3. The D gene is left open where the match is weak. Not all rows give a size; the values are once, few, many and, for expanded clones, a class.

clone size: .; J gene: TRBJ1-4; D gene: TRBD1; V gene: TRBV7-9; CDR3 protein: CASSPDGDRGLFF; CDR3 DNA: TGTGCCAGCAGCCCCGACGGGGACAGAGGACTGTTTTTT
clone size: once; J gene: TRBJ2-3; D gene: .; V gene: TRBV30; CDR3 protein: CAWSVLGGRADTQYF; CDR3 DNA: TGTGCCTGGAGTGTATTAGGGGGGAGGGCAGATACGCAGTATTTT
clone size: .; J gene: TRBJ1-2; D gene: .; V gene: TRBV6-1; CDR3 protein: CASSEVPATANYGYTF; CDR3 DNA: TGTGCCAGCAGTGAAGTCCCGGCCACAGCTAACTATGGCTACACCTTC
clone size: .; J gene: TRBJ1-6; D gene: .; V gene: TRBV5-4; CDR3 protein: CASSATGPASSYNSPLHF; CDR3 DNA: TGTGCCAGCAGCGCGACGGGACCTGCGAGCTCCTATAATTCACCCCTCCACTTT
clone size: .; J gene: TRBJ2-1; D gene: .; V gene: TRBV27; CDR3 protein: CASSHRQVSSYNEQFF; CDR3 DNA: TGTGCCAGCAGTCACCGACAGGTTAGCTCCTACAATGAGCAGTTCTTC
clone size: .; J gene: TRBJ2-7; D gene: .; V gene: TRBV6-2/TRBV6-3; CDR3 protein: CASSYSSPGIQYF; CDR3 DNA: TGTGCCAGCAGTTACTCGAGTCCGGGAATCCAGTACTTC
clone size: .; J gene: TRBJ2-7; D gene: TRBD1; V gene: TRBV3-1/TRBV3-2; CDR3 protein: CASSPSRTGRYEQYF; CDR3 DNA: TGTGCCAGCAGCCCCTCCCGGACAGGCCGCTACGAGCAGTACTTC
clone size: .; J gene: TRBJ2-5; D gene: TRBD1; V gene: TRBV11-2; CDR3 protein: CASRLEGTGIMETQYF; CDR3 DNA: TGTGCCAGCAGACTAGAGGGGACAGGGATCATGGAGACCCAGTACTTC
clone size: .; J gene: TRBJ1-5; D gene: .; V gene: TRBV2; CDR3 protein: CASRLRNQPQHF; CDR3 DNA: TGTGCCAGCAGGCTCAGGAATCAGCCCCAGCATTTT
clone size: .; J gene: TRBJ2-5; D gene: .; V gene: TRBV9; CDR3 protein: CASSARGGWNQETQYF; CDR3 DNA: TGTGCCAGCAGCGCGAGGGGGGGCTGGAACCAAGAGACCCAGTACTTC
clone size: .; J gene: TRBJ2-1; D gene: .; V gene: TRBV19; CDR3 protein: CASMQFGDNEQFF; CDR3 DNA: TGTGCCAGTATGCAATTCGGGGACAATGAGCAGTTCTTC
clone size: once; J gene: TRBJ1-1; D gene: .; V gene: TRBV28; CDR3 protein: CASSSMGATGTEAFF; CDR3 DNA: TGTGCCAGCAGTTCCATGGGGGCCACGGGCACTGAAGCTTTCTTT
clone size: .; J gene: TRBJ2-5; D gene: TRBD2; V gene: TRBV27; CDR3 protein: CASSPSLAGQETQYF; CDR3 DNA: TGTGCCAGCAGTCCTTCTCTAGCGGGACAAGAGACCCAGTACTTC
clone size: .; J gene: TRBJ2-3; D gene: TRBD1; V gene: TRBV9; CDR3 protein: CASSVAPTGTTDTQYF; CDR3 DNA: TGTGCCAGCAGCGTAGCCCCGACAGGGACCACAGATACGCAGTATTTT
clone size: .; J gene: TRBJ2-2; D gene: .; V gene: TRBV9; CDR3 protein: CASSPPGLSTGELFF; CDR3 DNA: TGTGCCAGCAGCCCACCGGGACTTTCCACCGGGGAGCTGTTTTTT
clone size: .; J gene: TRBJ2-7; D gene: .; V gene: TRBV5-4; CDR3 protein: CASSLGGGSWFEQYF; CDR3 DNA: TGTGCCAGCAGCTTGGGTGGGGGGAGCTGGTTCGAGCAGTACTTC
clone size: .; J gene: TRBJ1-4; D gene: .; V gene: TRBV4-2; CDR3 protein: CASSQDPMGPAGELFF; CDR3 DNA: TGTGCCAGCAGCCAAGATCCCATGGGCCCGGCGGGGGAACTGTTTTTT
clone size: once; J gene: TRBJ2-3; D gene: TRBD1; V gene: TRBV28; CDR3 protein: CASSLGTGGEDTQYF; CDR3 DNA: TGTGCCAGCAGTCTCGGGACAGGGGGTGAAGATACGCAGTATTTT
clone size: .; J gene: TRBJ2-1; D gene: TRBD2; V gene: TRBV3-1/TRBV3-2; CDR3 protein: CASSLSGSRADEQFF; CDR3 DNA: TGTGCCAGCAGCCTTAGCGGGAGTAGAGCGGATGAGCAGTTCTTC
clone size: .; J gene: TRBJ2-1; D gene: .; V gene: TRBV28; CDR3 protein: CASSPQREQFF; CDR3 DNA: TGTGCCAGCAGCCCCCAGCGGGAGCAGTTCTTC
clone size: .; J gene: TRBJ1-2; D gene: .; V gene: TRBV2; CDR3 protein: CASSALGAYYGYTF; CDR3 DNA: TGTGCCAGCAGTGCCCTAGGGGCATACTATGGCTACACCTTC
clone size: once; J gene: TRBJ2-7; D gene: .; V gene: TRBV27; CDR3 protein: CASSLASAYEQYF; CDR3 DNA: TGTGCCAGCAGTTTGGCCTCCGCTTACGAGCAGTACTTC
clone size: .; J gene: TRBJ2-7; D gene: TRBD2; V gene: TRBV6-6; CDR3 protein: CASSYPPGGNAEQYF; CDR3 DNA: TGTGCCAGCAGTTACCCGCCGGGAGGCAATGCCGAGCAGTACTTC
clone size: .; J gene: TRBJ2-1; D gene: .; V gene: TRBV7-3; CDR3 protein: CASSLSAENNEQFF; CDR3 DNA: TGTGCCAGCAGCTTAAGTGCAGAGAACAATGAGCAGTTCTTC
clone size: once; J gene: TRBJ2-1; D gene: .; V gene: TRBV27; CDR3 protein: CASSDSLSYNEQFF; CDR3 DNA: TGTGCCAGCAGTGACAGTCTCTCCTACAATGAGCAGTTCTTC
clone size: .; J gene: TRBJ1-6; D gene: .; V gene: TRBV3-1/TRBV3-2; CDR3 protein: CASSQGSRSYNSPLHF; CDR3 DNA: TGTGCCAGCAGCCAGGGCAGCCGCTCCTATAATTCACCCCTCCACTTT
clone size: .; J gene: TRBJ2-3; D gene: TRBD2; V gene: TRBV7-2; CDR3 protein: CASSLMASGRADTQYF; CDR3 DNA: TGTGCCAGCAGCTTAATGGCTAGCGGGAGGGCAGATACGCAGTATTTT
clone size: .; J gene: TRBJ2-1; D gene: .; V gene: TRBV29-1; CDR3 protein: CRAGLLGEQFF; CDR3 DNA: TGCAGGGCGGGGCTCTTGGGTGAGCAGTTCTTC
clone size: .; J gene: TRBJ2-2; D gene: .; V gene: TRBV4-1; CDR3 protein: CASSQDRPHTGELFF; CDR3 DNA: TGCGCCAGCAGCCAAGACAGGCCACACACCGGGGAGCTGTTTTTT
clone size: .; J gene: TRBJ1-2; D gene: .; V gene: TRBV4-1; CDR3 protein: CASSQDSRYGYTF; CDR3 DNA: TGCGCCAGCAGCCAAGATTCACGATATGGCTACACCTTC
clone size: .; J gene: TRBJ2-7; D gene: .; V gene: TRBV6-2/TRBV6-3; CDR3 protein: CASSPGGGQYF; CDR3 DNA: TGTGCCAGCAGCCCCGGTGGGGGGCAGTACTTC
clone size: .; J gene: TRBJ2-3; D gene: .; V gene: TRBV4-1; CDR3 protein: CASSHPRGDTQYF; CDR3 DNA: TGCGCCAGCAGCCATCCTAGGGGGGATACGCAGTATTTT
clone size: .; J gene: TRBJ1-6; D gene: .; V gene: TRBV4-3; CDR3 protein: CASSQGGAVSSYNSPLHF; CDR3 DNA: TGCGCCAGCAGCCAAGGGGGGGCGGTAAGCTCCTATAATTCACCCCTCCACTTT
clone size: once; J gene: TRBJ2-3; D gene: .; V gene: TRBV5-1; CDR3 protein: CASSLGVASTDTQYF; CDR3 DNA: TGCGCCAGCAGCTTGGGGGTAGCGAGCACAGATACGCAGTATTTT
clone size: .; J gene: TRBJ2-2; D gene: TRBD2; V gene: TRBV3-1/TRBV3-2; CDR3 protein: CASSQRRTSGITGELFF; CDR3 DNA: TGTGCCAGCAGCCAAAGGCGGACTAGCGGGATTACCGGGGAGCTGTTTTTT
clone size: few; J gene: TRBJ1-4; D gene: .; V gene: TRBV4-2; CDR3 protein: CASSQTDRFLNEKLFF; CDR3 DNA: TGTGCCAGCAGCCAAACTGACCGTTTTCTTAATGAAAAACTGTTTTTT
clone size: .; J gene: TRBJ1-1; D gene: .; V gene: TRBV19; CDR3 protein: CASSIARIRSNTEAFF; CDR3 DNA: TGTGCCAGTAGTATTGCCCGGATTAGGTCGAACACTGAAGCTTTCTTT
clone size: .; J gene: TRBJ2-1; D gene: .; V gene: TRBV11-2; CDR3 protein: CASSWGELAPQFF; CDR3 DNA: TGTGCCAGCAGCTGGGGGGAGTTAGCCCCGCAGTTCTTC
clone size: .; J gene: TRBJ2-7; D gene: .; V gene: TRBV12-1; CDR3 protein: CASSLSAGGYEQYF; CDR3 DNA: TGTGCCAGCAGCTTATCAGCGGGAGGCTACGAGCAGTACTTC
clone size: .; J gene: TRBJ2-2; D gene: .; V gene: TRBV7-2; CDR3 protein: CASSLVAPNTGELFF; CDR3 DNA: TGTGCCAGCAGCTTAGTAGCTCCGAACACCGGGGAGCTGTTTTTT
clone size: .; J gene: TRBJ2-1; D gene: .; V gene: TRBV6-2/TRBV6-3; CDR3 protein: CASSLGYNEQFF; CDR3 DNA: TGTGCCAGCAGCCTCGGTTACAATGAGCAGTTCTTC
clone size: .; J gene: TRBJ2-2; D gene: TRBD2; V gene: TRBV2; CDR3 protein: CATSGEGNTGELFF; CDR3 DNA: TGTGCCACCTCTGGGGAGGGGAACACCGGGGAGCTGTTTTTT
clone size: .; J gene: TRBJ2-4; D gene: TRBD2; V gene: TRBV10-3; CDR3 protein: CAISPIRGGAKNIQYF; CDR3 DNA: TGTGCCATCAGTCCTATCCGGGGGGGAGCCAAAAACATTCAGTACTTC